The 26 T cell receptor beta chains below were found in one sample sequenced in a study of prognosis after radiotherapy for stage I lung cancer. Genomic DNA yielded TCR beta CDR3, amplified by two-round multiplex PCR. Amplification in first-round PCR relied on primers specific to each TRBV and TRBJ gene. TCRdb passed the multiplex PCR reads through MiXCR, listing each CDR3 protein once. The sample lists 17,000 or so distinct CDR3 sequences, under 55% seen once, with under 50% in the top ten. Sequencing was performed on PBMCs, taken before or after stereotactic body radiation therapy (not recorded which). Receptor source: a donor of 50 years or more with non-small cell lung cancer.

This chain joins TRBV11-2 and TRBJ2-1, with 13 positions matching TRBD2. V gave up 5 bases and J gave up 5 bases; unmatched junction bases: 3. The CDR3 totals 15 residues. In germline, CDR1 is SGHAT, CDR2 FQNNGV. The CDR3 reads CASSGGLAGNNEQFF. Here the CDR3 DNA reads TGTGCCAGCAGCGGGGGACTAGCGGGGAACAATGAGCAGTTCTTC.

This clonotype was counted many times. The chain carries TRBV20-1 and TRBJ1-4; a possible D gene is TRBD1 (6 bases). This CDR3 is 15 amino acids long. Per the germline V gene, CDR1 is DFQATT and CDR2 is SNEGSKA (reference sequence). The germline V and J ends were trimmed by 3 bases and 6 bases, with 17 bases remaining between them. CDR3 DNA sequence: TGCAGTGCTAGTGGGGGGGGCAGTAGGGATGAAAAACTGTTTTTT. It specifies CSASGGGSRDEKLFF.

The chain is built from TRBV19 and TRBJ2-6; D ambiguous. Trimming shortened V by 2 bases and J by 0 bases, and 14 bases separated the two germline ends. Germline lookup yields CDR1 LNHDA and CDR2 SQIVND (reference sequence). CDR3 length: 18 residues. CDR3 coding DNA: TGTGCCAGTAGTATAAGTGGGCAGGTCGTCTCTGGGGCCAACGTCCTGACTTTC. Protein: CASSISGQVVSGANVLTF.

For this clonotype: A far larger clone is just one base off, so this is likely a read error. CDR3 sequence (DNA): TGTGCCAGCAGCTTAGTCCCATCGGTAGCGGGAGGCCACGAGCAGTACTTC. The encoded protein is CASSLVPSVAGGHEQYF. V is TRBV7-9 and J is TRBJ2-7; 10 bases agree with TRBD2. The CDR3 has 17 residues. The V gene's germline CDR1 is SEHNR and CDR2 FQNEAQ (reference sequence). V shed 1 base, J shed 5 bases, and the junction held 11 bases outside the gene matches.

V is TRBV11-2 and J is TRBJ2-7; 12 positions agree with TRBD2. CDR1 and CDR2 from the germline V gene are SGHAT and FQNNGV. With V trimmed by 5 bases and J by 4 bases, 3 bases remained unmatched. The CDR3 totals 14 residues. The CDR3 sequence: CASSPTSGSYEQYF. In DNA, the CDR3 is TGTGCCAGCAGCCCGACTAGCGGGAGTTACGAGCAGTACTTC. Complete variable domain (other parts from reference TRBV11-2 and TRBJ2-7): EAGVAQSPRYKIIEKRQSVAFWCNPISGHATLYWYQQILGQGPKLLIQFQNNGVVDDSQLPKDRFSAERLKGVDSTLKIQPAKLEDSAVYLCASSPTSGSYEQYFGPGTRLTVT.

Here the CDR3 reads CASSSGEQYF. The DNA for the CDR3 is TGTGCCAGCAGTTCCGGGGAGCAGTACTTC. V and J are TRBV28 and TRBJ2-7, with unresolved D. From germline, CDR1 is MDHEN and CDR2 SYDVKM. The CDR3 covers 10 residues. The V end was cut by 4 bases, the J end by 7 bases, with 5 bases between.

The chain has TRBV5-1 and TRBJ2-2; 7 positions agree with TRBD2. The CDR3 is made up of 16 amino acids. Germline V lookup: CDR1 SGHRS, CDR2 YFSETQ. V was pared by 1 base and J by 2 bases, with 5 bases of the junction left unmatched. The CDR3 DNA sequence: TGCGCCAGCAGCTTGAATCCGGGAGGAAACACCGGGGAGCTGTTTTTT. Its protein is CASSLNPGGNTGELFF.

The chain employs TRBV28 and TRBJ2-3, with unresolved D. The CDR3 sequence is 11 residues long. The germline V gene encodes CDR1 MDHEN and CDR2 SYDVKM. Trimming pared 10 bases from V and 2 bases from J, leaving 7 bases between. The CDR3 coding sequence is TGTGCCACCGAGATCACAGATACGCAGTATTTT. It codes for CATEITDTQYF.

This clonotype was recorded many times. The chain recombines TRBV19 with TRBJ1-1; TRBD1 agrees at 9 bases. CDR1 is LNHDA, CDR2 SQIVND, per germline (reference sequence). Germline trimming cut 8 bases from V and 1 base from J; bases unmatched to any gene: 5. The length of the CDR3 is 14 residues. The CDR3 is CASAPGQGNTEAFF. CDR3 nucleotide sequence: TGTGCCAGTGCACCGGGACAGGGGAACACTGAAGCTTTCTTT.

The CDR3 here is CASSFGLDYEQYF. For the CDR3, the DNA is TGTGCCAGCAGTTTCGGCCTAGACTACGAGCAGTACTTC. V is TRBV28 and J is TRBJ2-7; D is unresolved. V was trimmed by 3 bases and J by 3 bases, leaving 9 bases between them. Per the germline V gene, CDR1 is MDHEN and CDR2 is SYDVKM. This CDR3 has 13 residues.

This clonotype was counted at least ten times. V gene TRBV6-1 combines with J gene TRBJ1-2, with D uncertain. The CDR3 consists of 13 residues. Germline CDR1 and CDR2: MNHNS and SASEGT. V was cut by 7 bases and J by 2 bases, with 11 bases left in between. The CDR3 loop reads CASTLDENYGYTF. In DNA form, the CDR3 reads TGTGCCAGCACCCTGGACGAAAACTATGGCTACACCTTC.

This clonotype has at least ten counts. The chain is built from TRBV20-1 and TRBJ2-3, with TRBD2 identical over 7 bases. With 6 bases clipped from V and 0 bases from J, the junction kept 6 bases outside the gene matches. The germline CDR1 and CDR2 sequences are DFQATT and SNEGSKA (reference sequence). The CDR3 length is 14 residues. DNA for the CDR3: TGCAGTGCCACAAGCGGGACTAGCACAGATACGCAGTATTTT. Its translation is CSATSGTSTDTQYF.

Of note for this clonotype: A far larger clone is a single base away, which makes a read error likely. This rearrangement joins TRBV6-5 to TRBJ1-3; D is unclear. The CDR3 is 12 amino acids. Per the germline V gene, CDR1 is MNHEY and CDR2 is SVGAGI. This CDR3 reads CASIGSGNNIYF. The CDR3 nucleotides are TGTGCCAGCATCGGGTCTGGAAACAACATATATTTT.

As to this clonotype: Mismatch with germline at one junction end may stem from a read error. The chain carries TRBV19 and TRBJ1-6; no clear D gene. There are 15 residues in the CDR3. Germline V CDR1 and CDR2: LNHDA, SQIVND (reference sequence). CDR3 DNA: TGTGCCAGTAGCAAACCGGGCGATCTGGACTCACCGCTCCACTTT. Translating gives CASSKPGDLDSPLHF.

The rearrangement joins TRBV6-4 to TRBJ1-2; D is unclear. The ends were cut back, 0 bases at V and 4 bases at J, with 9 bases in the middle. This CDR3 has 14 residues. From germline, CDR1 is MRHNA and CDR2 SNTAGT. DNA for the CDR3: TGTGCCAGCAGTGACTCTTGGGGTTCCTATGGCTACACCTTC. The encoded protein is CASSDSWGSYGYTF.

V gene TRBV9 combines with J gene TRBJ2-7; TRBD1 agrees at 10 bases. The germline CDR1 and CDR2 sequences are SGDLS and YYNGEE. The CDR3 loop spans 15 amino acids. The V and J ends lost 3 bases and 1 base, in that order; junction bases with no gene match: 4. The DNA of the CDR3 is TGTGCCAGCAGCGAAGGACAGGGGGATTCCTACGAGCAGTACTTC. Protein sequence: CASSEGQGDSYEQYF.

CDR3 sequence reads: CATSDTRGEQPQHF. The DNA of the CDR3 is TGTGCCACCAGTGATACCCGGGGGGAACAGCCCCAGCATTTT. The V gene is TRBV24-1, the J gene TRBJ1-5; possibly TRBD1 for D (5 bases). Trimming pared 3 bases from V and 7 bases from J, leaving 12 bases between. Germline CDR1 KGHDR, CDR2 SFDVKD. The CDR3 totals 14 residues.

V usage is TRBV6-1 and J usage is TRBJ1-2, with 7 bases identical to TRBD1. Germline V gene data show CDR1 as MNHNS and CDR2 as SASEGT. The trim removed 6 bases at V and 6 bases at J, leaving 7 bases unmatched. This CDR3 has 13 amino acids. CDR3 sequence reads: CASRCYRGNGYTF. The CDR3 bases are TGTGCCAGCAGATGTTACAGGGGAAATGGCTACACCTTC.

As concerns this clonotype: This likely stems from a read error, as it lies one base from a far larger clone. V and J are TRBV6-5 and TRBJ2-1; 9 positions agree with TRBD2. CDR3 size: 14 residues. Germline V CDR1 and CDR2: MNHEY, SVGAGI. The CDR3 coding sequence is TGTGCCAGCAGAAGGACTAGCGAGCGGATTGAGCGGTTCTTC. Translating it yields CASRRTSERIERFF.

About this clonotype itself: The junction departs from the called germline gene at one end, perhaps through a read error. This chain links TRBV20-1 with TRBJ1-1, with D possibly TRBD1 on 5 matching bases. The CDR3 runs 14 residues. CDR1 is DFQATT, CDR2 SNEGSKA, per germline (reference sequence). The CDR3 DNA is TGCAGTGCTCTCACACCCGGGACCCCCGACCCGGCTCTCTTT. Translated, it gives CSALTPGTPDPALF.

By sample fraction, this clonotype is medium-sized (0.01 to 0.1%). The rearrangement uses TRBV12-3 or TRBV12-4 and TRBJ2-6, with no clear D. This CDR3 is built from 13 residues. V was cut by 0 bases and J by 11 bases, with 8 bases left in between. The CDR3 protein is CASSLAGFDVLTF. CDR3 DNA: TGTGCCAGCAGTTTAGCCGGGTTTGACGTCCTGACTTTC.

This clonotype was picked up many times. V usage is TRBV19 and J usage is TRBJ1-6, with 11 bases matching TRBD1. Trimming took 9 bases from V and 9 from J; bases not matched to a gene: 4. The CDR3 contains 13 residues. Germline V gene lookup returns CDR1 LNHDA and CDR2 SQIVND (reference sequence). The CDR3 sequence: CASAGQGASPLHF. The CDR3, as DNA: TGTGCCAGCGCCGGACAGGGGGCTTCACCCCTCCACTTT. Full variable domain (rest looked up from reference TRBV19 and TRBJ1-6): DGGITQSPKYLFRKEGQNVTLSCEQNLNHDAMYWYRQDPGQGLRLIYYSQIVNDFQKGDIAEGYSVSREKKESFPLTVTSAQKNPTAFYLCASAGQGASPLHFGNGTRLTVT.

CDR3 residues: CASSEATRSYTF. The CDR3 nucleotides read TGTGCCAGCAGTGAAGCTACCCGGAGCTACACCTTC. The V and J genes are TRBV6-1 and TRBJ1-2, with D unclear. In germline, CDR1 is MNHNS, CDR2 SASEGT. The CDR3 is 12 residues long. Trimming took 0 bases from V and 9 from J, leaving 8 bases between them.

This chain uses TRBV6-1 with TRBJ2-7; the D is unclear. Germline V CDR1 and CDR2: MNHNS, SASEGT. The CDR3 runs to 13 residues. The CDR3 sequence: CASSEGPTYDQYV. For the CDR3, the DNA is TGTGCCAGCAGTGAAGGACCAACCTACGATCAGTACGTC.

In regard to this clonotype: A single base is all that separates this from a far larger clone, so a read error is likely. The chain employs TRBV6-5 and TRBJ2-1, with TRBD2 as a possible D gene (7 bases). Germline V CDR1 and CDR2: MNHEY, SVGAGI. V was shortened by 5 bases and J by 6 bases, with 20 bases between the two germline ends. The CDR3 runs 16 residues. The CDR3 loop is CASSQTRGRDGNEQFF. The CDR3 DNA reads as TGTGCCAGCAGTCAAACGCGGGGGCGTGATGGCAATGAGCAGTTCTTC.

This clonotype was counted ten times or more. The chain combines TRBV5-1 with TRBJ1-1; no definite D call. Trimming took 4 bases from V and 4 from J, leaving 14 bases between them. The CDR3 covers 14 residues. The germline V gene has CDR1 SGHRS and CDR2 YFSETQ. This chain's CDR3 is CASSQRTSTTEAFF. In DNA, the CDR3 is TGCGCCAGCAGCCAACGAACGTCTACCACTGAAGCTTTCTTT.